Each of the 28 T cell receptor beta chains below was sequenced from the same sample in a study of blood T cell repertoires in COVID-19. Using immunoSEQ multiplex PCR, the repertoire was profiled, and TCRdb retains in-frame clones only, with some absent. The sample carries fewer than 150,000 clones, around nine tenths recorded once. The sample was peripheral blood. The source is a man in his forties or fifties with active or convalescent COVID-19.

This clone was observed a single time. This sequence joins TRBV28 and TRBJ1-3; tentatively, D is TRBD1 (5 bases). The V gene's germline CDR1 is MDHEN and CDR2 SYDVKM. Trimming pared 5 bases from V and 8 bases from J, leaving 13 bases between. The CDR3 runs to 13 residues. The CDR3 DNA follows: TGTGCCAGCAGTCAACAGGTCAGGTACACCATATATTTT. Protein sequence: CASSQQVRYTIYF.

The chain joins TRBV19 to TRBJ2-7; D may be TRBD1 (5 bases). The CDR3 is made up of 13 amino acids. Germline V CDR1 and CDR2: LNHDA, SQIVND (reference sequence). The germline V and J ends were trimmed by 3 bases and 1 base, with 7 bases remaining between them. CDR3 bases: TGTGCCAGTAGTATCACAGGTTCCTACGAGCAGTACTTC. Residues: CASSITGSYEQYF.

The CDR3 reads CATSDIRGGGANVLTF. In DNA form, the CDR3 reads TGTGCCACCAGTGATATTAGGGGAGGTGGGGCCAACGTCCTGACTTTC. This sequence joins TRBV24-1 and TRBJ2-6, with a tentative D call TRBD2 (6 bases). The germline V gene encodes CDR1 KGHDR and CDR2 SFDVKD. V was pared by 3 bases and J by 3 bases, with 11 bases between. This CDR3 region has 16 residues.

The rearrangement joins TRBV5-1 to TRBJ2-5; D may be TRBD1 (5 bases). Per the germline V gene, CDR1 is SGHRS and CDR2 is YFSETQ. The ends were cut back, 7 bases at V and 0 bases at J, with 13 bases in the middle. The CDR3 totals 14 residues. CDR3 sequence: CASGTTGNQETQYF. In DNA form, the CDR3 reads TGCGCCAGCGGAACTACAGGAAACCAAGAGACCCAGTACTTC.

The genes are TRBV5-6 and TRBJ2-3; the D gene is possibly TRBD1 (6 bases). Trimming removed 2 bases from V and 6 bases from J, with 13 bases in between. Germline V CDR1 and CDR2: SGHDT, YYEEEE. The CDR3 is 14 residues long. Here the CDR3 reads CASSLNRVLDTQYF. As DNA, the CDR3 is TGTGCCAGCAGCTTAAACAGGGTGCTCGATACGCAGTATTTT.

V and J are TRBV9 and TRBJ2-1; the match to TRBD2 covers 11 bases. This CDR3 contains 19 residues. The V gene's germline CDR1 is SGDLS and CDR2 YYNGEE. The trim removed 4 bases at V and 0 bases at J, leaving 12 bases unmatched. The CDR3 DNA sequence: TGTGCCAGCAGCCTAGAGGCTAGCGGGAGGCCGAGCTCCTACAATGAGCAGTTCTTC. Protein sequence: CASSLEASGRPSSYNEQFF.

J is TRBJ2-1 and V is TRBV5-4; perhaps TRBD1 as D (5 bases). The CDR3 runs to 15 residues. Germline V gives CDR1 SGHNT, CDR2 YYREEE (reference sequence). The V and J ends lost 3 bases and 1 base respectively, with 11 bases between them. The CDR3 DNA is TGTGCCAGCAGCTCGTCTCAGGGATCCTACAATGAGCAGTTCTTC. This gives the protein CASSSSQGSYNEQFF.

The rearrangement joins TRBV6-5 to TRBJ1-1, with unresolved D. Per germline, CDR1 MNHEY and CDR2 SVGAGI. This CDR3 is built from 11 residues. Between the trimmed V and J ends, which lost 8 bases and 1 base, there was a span of 5 bases. Here the CDR3 reads CASQENTEAFF. The CDR3 bases are TGTGCCAGCCAGGAGAACACTGAAGCTTTCTTT.

The V and J genes are TRBV6-5 and TRBJ1-6; 7 bases align to TRBD1. The CDR3 spans 16 residues. V dropped 2 bases and J dropped 2; count of bases not matched to a gene: 3. Germline CDR1 is MNHEY and CDR2 is SVGAGI. CDR3 in DNA: TGTGCCAGCAGTTACGGACAGGCCGCCTATAATTCACCCCTCCACTTT. The encoded protein is CASSYGQAAYNSPLHF.

This clone was recorded only once. The rearrangement uses TRBV4-1 and TRBJ1-2; 9 positions agree with TRBD1. V lost 1 base to trimming and J lost 6 bases; unmatched junction nucleotides: 3. Germline V lookup: CDR1 MGHRA, CDR2 YSYEKL. The CDR3 runs 14 residues. CDR3 residues: CASSQAGTGNGYTF. The CDR3 DNA reads TGCGCCAGCAGCCAAGCCGGGACAGGGAATGGCTACACCTTC.

V gene TRBV2 combines with J gene TRBJ2-7; 7 bases agree with TRBD1. With 6 bases clipped from V and 1 base from J, the junction kept 3 bases outside the gene matches. Per germline, CDR1 SNHLY and CDR2 FYNNEI. The CDR3 is 13 amino acids. CDR3 bases: TGTGCCAGCAGGAACAGGGGATCCTACGAGCAGTACTTC. Amino acid sequence: CASRNRGSYEQYF.

The chain carries TRBV11-2 and TRBJ2-7, with TRBD1 matching over 8 bases. The germline V gene has CDR1 SGHAT and CDR2 FQNNGV. The CDR3 extends over 15 amino acids. Trimming removed 1 base from V and 2 bases from J; junction bases left unmatched: 4. This CDR3 is CASSLARDRPYEQYF. CDR3 in DNA: TGTGCCAGCAGCTTAGCCCGGGACAGGCCCTACGAGCAGTACTTC.

The J gene is TRBJ2-1, the V gene TRBV5-4, with 9 positions matching TRBD2. This CDR3 comprises 15 residues. CDR1 is SGHNT and CDR2 is YYREEE in the germline V gene (reference sequence). V was clipped by 1 base and J by 4 bases; unmatched bases: 3. The CDR3 loop reads CASSLTSGPYNEQFF. In DNA, the CDR3 is TGTGCCAGCAGCTTGACTAGCGGGCCTTACAATGAGCAGTTCTTC.

Remarks on this clone: This same CDR3 is encoded by further DNA sequences in the sample. This sequence joins TRBV6-2 or TRBV6-3 and TRBJ2-7; 9 bases are shared with TRBD2. Germline CDR1 reads MNHEY; CDR2 reads SVGEGT. The CDR3 has 14 residues. J lost 1 base, V lost 5 bases, and 3 bases had no gene match. CDR3 DNA: TGTGCCAGCAGTACGACTAGCGGATCCTACGAGCAGTACTTC. Translating gives CASSTTSGSYEQYF.

This rearrangement joins TRBV7-9 to TRBJ2-1; 7 bases match TRBD2. Trimming took 10 bases from V and 2 from J; bases not matched to a gene: 5. Germline V gene sequence: CDR1 SEHNR, CDR2 FQNEAQ (reference sequence). The CDR3 is made up of 13 amino acids. The chain's CDR3 is CATRETAYNEQFF. CDR3 DNA: TGTGCCACGCGGGAGACGGCCTACAATGAGCAGTTCTTC. Looking up the rest from reference TRBV7-9 and TRBJ2-1 gives the full variable domain: DTGVSQNPRHKITKRGQNVTFRCDPISEHNRLYWYRQTLGQGPEFLTYFQNEAQLEKSRLLSDRFSAERPKGSFSTLEIQRTEQGDSAMYLCATRETAYNEQFFGPGTRLTVL.

Here the CDR3 reads CASSARRTSGGYYEQYF. CDR3 DNA sequence: TGTGCCAGTAGTGCCCGCCGCACTAGCGGGGGATACTACGAGCAGTACTTC. V and J are TRBV19 and TRBJ2-7; 11 nucleotides match TRBD2. Germline V lookup: CDR1 LNHDA, CDR2 SQIVND (reference sequence). V gave up 5 bases and J gave up 3 bases; unmatched junction bases: 12. The CDR3 spans 17 residues.

The gene calls are TRBV2 and TRBJ2-2; 12 bases fit TRBD2. Germline CDR1 reads SNHLY; CDR2 reads FYNNEI. Trimming cost V 8 bases and J 2 bases; bases outside gene matches: 3. This CDR3 has 15 residues. This CDR3 is CASSGLAGNTGELFF. CDR3 bases: TGTGCCAGCTCCGGACTAGCGGGAAACACCGGGGAGCTGTTTTTT.

The rearrangement links TRBV27 to TRBJ2-3; 9 bases are shared with TRBD1. This CDR3 is 14 amino acids long. After removal of 5 bases from V and 8 bases from J, the junction contained 8 bases not matched to a gene. From germline, CDR1 is MNHEY and CDR2 SMNVEV (reference sequence). CDR3 bases: TGTGCCAGCAGTCCTACCAGACAGGGGGGTACGCAGTATTTT. Its translation is CASSPTRQGGTQYF.

The chain couples TRBV29-1 to TRBJ2-5, with 9 bases fitting TRBD1. Per germline, CDR1 SQVTM and CDR2 ANQGSEA. V was pared by 1 base and J by 4 bases, with 7 bases of the junction left unmatched. The CDR3 spans 15 residues. The CDR3 reads CSVEGYRGPGETQYF. Written as DNA, the CDR3 is TGCAGCGTTGAAGGGTACAGGGGGCCTGGAGAGACCCAGTACTTC.

This chain uses TRBV5-6 with TRBJ2-1; D is perhaps TRBD2 (5 bases). V gave up 5 bases and J gave up 4 bases, with 16 bases separating them. Germline lookup yields CDR1 SGHDT and CDR2 YYEEEE. The CDR3 is 15 amino acids. CDR3 residues: CASSLKGGGYNEQFF. Here the CDR3 DNA reads TGTGCCAGCAGTTTAAAAGGAGGCGGTTACAATGAGCAGTTCTTC.

The chain couples TRBV18 to TRBJ2-7; the D gene is possibly TRBD2 (6 bases). The CDR3 runs to 12 residues. Trimming removed 5 bases at V and 3 bases at J, with 8 bases between. Germline V gene data show CDR1 as KGHSH and CDR2 as LQKENI. CDR3 DNA: TGTGCCAGCTCAACGGGAGACTACGAGCAGTACTTC. Amino acids: CASSTGDYEQYF.

V usage is TRBV15 and J usage is TRBJ1-1; a weak D match, TRBD1 (6 bases). CDR3 length: 15 amino acids. V lost 0 bases and J 0 bases, leaving 8 bases between the germline ends. Germline lookup yields CDR1 LNHNV and CDR2 YYDKDF (reference sequence). In DNA, the CDR3 is TGTGCCACCAGCAGAGATTGGACAGTGAACACTGAAGCTTTCTTT. It encodes CATSRDWTVNTEAFF.

The chain links TRBV3-1 (or the pseudogene TRBV3-2) to TRBJ1-1; 9 nucleotides align to TRBD1. Germline V gene data show CDR1 as LGHDT and CDR2 as YNNKEL (reference sequence). V dropped 1 base and J dropped 8; count of bases not matched to a gene: 5. The CDR3 totals 14 residues. The CDR3 sequence: CASSQVQGAPEAFF. CDR3 sequence (DNA): TGTGCCAGCAGCCAAGTACAGGGGGCCCCCGAAGCTTTCTTT.

This rearrangement joins TRBV24-1 to TRBJ2-1, with unresolved D. Germline V lookup: CDR1 KGHDR, CDR2 SFDVKD. Trimming took 3 bases from V and 6 from J, leaving 11 bases between them. This CDR3 region has 14 residues. CDR3 bases: TGTGCCACCAGTGATCCCCCCGTCCCCAATGAGCAGTTCTTC. Its protein is CATSDPPVPNEQFF.

The V call is TRBV14, the J call TRBJ2-7; 9 bases line up with TRBD2. Germline V gene lookup returns CDR1 SGHDN and CDR2 FVKESK. The CDR3 totals 16 residues. V gave up 1 base and J gave up 2 bases; unmatched junction bases: 6. The CDR3: CASSQVGGRAPYEQYF. The CDR3 DNA reads TGTGCCAGCAGCCAAGTCGGCGGGAGGGCCCCCTACGAGCAGTACTTC.

The genes are TRBV5-1 and TRBJ1-2, with TRBD1 as a possible D gene (6 bases). Trimming cost V 6 bases and J 6 bases, with 18 bases left between them. The CDR3 runs to 14 residues. Germline CDR1 reads SGHRS; CDR2 reads YFSETQ. The CDR3 sequence: CASTGGGVLNGYTF. CDR3 DNA: TGCGCCAGCACCGGTGGGGGCGTCTTGAATGGCTACACCTTC.

V usage is TRBV7-8 and J usage is TRBJ2-7; 13 bases line up with TRBD2. CDR3 length equals 16 residues. V was pared by 1 base and J by 3 bases, with 3 bases of the junction left unmatched. Per germline, CDR1 SGHVS and CDR2 FQNEAQ. CDR3 nucleotide sequence: TGTGCCAGCAGCTTAGGACTAGCGGGAGGATACTACGAGCAGTACTTC. Amino acids: CASSLGLAGGYYEQYF.

J is TRBJ2-3 and V is TRBV28; D uncertain. The CDR3 sequence is 14 residues long. Germline V gene sequence: CDR1 MDHEN, CDR2 SYDVKM. V was shortened by 2 bases and J by 5 bases, with 11 bases between the two germline ends. The CDR3 DNA is TGTGCCAGCAGTTTAGAGGCAGTTGGAGATACGCAGTATTTT. This translates into CASSLEAVGDTQYF.